This TCR beta chain was identified in a study of cytomegalovirus exposure and HLA in healthy donors. On the study more broadly: The same platform was used for the 90 to 150 validation repertoires as for the approximately 670 first-cohort repertoires, as reported in a later analysis. Study-wide results and caveats: The authors listed some 150 TCR beta chains as cytomegalovirus-associated.

A roughly 120-subject validation cohort, separate from the 666-subject first cohort, supplied the donors. This CDR3 has 12 residues. V lost 5 bases and J 5 bases, leaving 9 bases between the germline ends. CDR1 MNHEY and CDR2 SMNVEV come from the germline V gene (reference sequence). The repertoire was sequenced with immunoSEQ multiplex PCR; TCRdb's copy has only in-frame clones and lacks some. Of 110,000 to 150,000 clones in the sample, approximately 89% are singletons; the top ten hold about 0.7%. Regarding this clone: What it recognizes is unknown.

The sequencing input was PBMCs. This TCR was sampled from a man aged 18 to 30 in good health and CMV-seronegative. The chain uses TRBV27 and TRBJ1-1; D is perhaps TRBD1 (6 bases). Here the CDR3 reads CASSPGQTEAFF. CDR3 DNA: TGTGCCAGCAGTCCCGGACAGACTGAAGCTTTCTTT.